The 26 T cell receptor beta chains in this list originate from one sample, sequenced in a study of blood T cell repertoires in COVID-19. Assay: immunoSEQ multiplex PCR; the TCRdb copy retains only in-frame clones and omits some. The sample lists over 200,000 clones, 70% to 85% seen once, with 7.8% in the top ten. The sample was peripheral blood. These receptors were collected from a woman aged 80 or older with COVID-19, enrolled during active disease.

The chain joins TRBV29-1 to TRBJ1-4; D possibly corresponds to TRBD1 (6 bases). The CDR3 sequence is 13 residues long. In germline, CDR1 is SQVTM, CDR2 ANQGSEA. With 7 bases removed from V and 7 bases from J, the gap between germline ends came to 16 bases. CDR3 in amino acids: CSGRDTRSEKLFF. The CDR3 coding sequence is TGCAGCGGCCGGGACACAAGATCTGAAAAACTGTTTTTT.

In this sample, this clone turned up a few times. The chain uses TRBV3-1 (or the pseudogene TRBV3-2) and TRBJ2-5; weak D call: TRBD2 (6 bases). The V gene lost 6 bases and the J gene lost 2 bases, with 19 bases spanning the gap. CDR1 is LGHDT, CDR2 YNNKEL, per germline (reference sequence). The CDR3 loop spans 16 amino acids. CDR3 sequence reads: CASSPMEGDLQETQYF. The CDR3 nucleotides are TGTGCCAGCAGTCCTATGGAGGGAGACTTGCAAGAGACCCAGTACTTC.

This rearrangement joins TRBV7-2 to TRBJ2-5; 12 bases are shared with TRBD2. Germline-derived CDR1 and CDR2 are SGHTA and FQGNSA. The trim removed 1 base at V and 5 bases at J, leaving 5 bases unmatched. The CDR3 length is 16 residues. CDR3 nucleotides: TGTGCCAGCAGCTTAGGACTAGCGGGAGCAGGGGAGACCCAGTACTTC. Translated: CASSLGLAGAGETQYF.

This clone was detected only once. The rearrangement uses TRBV10-3 and TRBJ1-4, with TRBD1 matching 7 bases. CDR3 length: 15 amino acids. Looked up from germline, CDR1 is ENHRY and CDR2 is SYGVKD. V was clipped by 6 bases and J by 2 bases; unmatched bases: 6. The CDR3 protein is CAIRPGGSTNEKLFF. CDR3 DNA: TGTGCCATCAGACCAGGGGGAAGCACTAATGAAAAACTGTTTTTT.

This clone was counted only a few times. The chain's CDR3 is CASSSDRSSYNSPLHF. In DNA, the CDR3 is TGTGCCAGCAGCTCCGACAGGAGCTCCTATAATTCACCCCTCCACTTT. V gene TRBV7-9 combines with J gene TRBJ1-6; D may be TRBD1 (6 bases). The V end was cut by 4 bases, the J end by 0 bases, with 10 bases between. The CDR3 is 16 residues long. Per germline, CDR1 SEHNR and CDR2 FQNEAQ (reference sequence).

The CDR3: CASVRQSSYGYTF. The CDR3 DNA sequence: TGTGCCAGCGTGAGACAATCATCCTATGGCTACACCTTC. The J gene is TRBJ1-2, the V gene TRBV2; D remains unclear. The V gene's germline CDR1 is SNHLY and CDR2 FYNNEI. CDR3 size: 13 residues. The V end was cut by 8 bases, the J end by 4 bases, with 14 bases between.

This chain connects TRBV6-5 to TRBJ2-7, with D perhaps TRBD1 (5 bases). V was clipped by 0 bases and J by 6 bases, with 9 bases between them. The CDR3 totals 13 residues. Germline V gene lookup returns CDR1 MNHEY and CDR2 SVGAGI. CDR3 sequence (DNA): TGTGCCAGCAGTTACTCGATAGGGGTCGAGCAGTACTTC. Translation: CASSYSIGVEQYF.

This clone was counted a few times. The rearrangement joins TRBV28 to TRBJ2-5, with D maybe TRBD1 (5 bases). The CDR3 is 13 amino acids. V lost 2 bases, J lost 6 bases, and 10 bases lay in between. The germline CDR1 and CDR2 sequences are MDHEN and SYDVKM. CDR3 sequence reads: CASSLPDRQTQYF. CDR3 DNA sequence: TGTGCCAGCAGTTTACCCGACAGACAGACCCAGTACTTC.

This chain connects TRBV2 to TRBJ1-2, with TRBD1 matching 9 bases. This CDR3 contains 13 residues. Trimming removed 4 bases from V and 5 bases from J; junction bases left unmatched: 2. CDR1 and CDR2 (germline): SNHLY, FYNNEI. CDR3 sequence reads: CASSAGTGYGYTF. CDR3 in DNA: TGTGCCAGCAGTGCCGGGACAGGGTATGGCTACACCTTC.

This sequence joins TRBV5-1 and TRBJ2-1, with 13 bases that match TRBD2. Germline V gene sequence: CDR1 SGHRS, CDR2 YFSETQ. V trimming: 3 bases; J trimming: 7 bases; junction bases outside the gene matches: 4. This CDR3 has 15 amino acids. Written as DNA, the CDR3 is TGCGCCAGCAGCTCGGGACTAGCGGGATTTAATGAGCAGTTCTTC. Translated: CASSSGLAGFNEQFF.

This clone occurred a few times. The chain uses TRBV7-6 and TRBJ2-3, with D perhaps TRBD1 (5 bases). CDR1 SGHVS and CDR2 FNYEAQ come from the germline V gene. This CDR3 contains 16 residues. Trimming took off 2 bases at V and 3 bases at J, with 15 bases between the two ends. CDR3 in DNA: TGTGCCAGCAGCTTAATTGGGGCAGGGCAGACAGATACGCAGTATTTT. This codes for CASSLIGAGQTDTQYF.

The chain links TRBV3-1 (or the pseudogene TRBV3-2) to TRBJ2-3, with 9 positions matching TRBD2. With V trimmed by 3 bases and J by 3 bases, 10 bases remained unmatched. This CDR3 has 17 amino acids. Germline V gives CDR1 LGHDT, CDR2 YNNKEL (reference sequence). CDR3 DNA sequence: TGTGCCAGCAGCCATCGTTATAGCGGGAGCGGTACAGATACGCAGTATTTT. Translating gives CASSHRYSGSGTDTQYF.

The gene calls are TRBV6-4 and TRBJ1-2, with D uncertain. Germline assignment: CDR1 MRHNA and CDR2 SNTAGT. Trimming pared 11 bases from V and 6 bases from J, leaving 7 bases between. The CDR3 contains 9 residues. CDR3 sequence: CAGRDGYTF. CDR3 sequence (DNA): TGTGCCGGTAGAGATGGCTACACCTTC.

V is TRBV3-1 (or the pseudogene TRBV3-2) and J is TRBJ1-5; D gene unclear. The CDR3 length is 17 residues. Trimming took 3 bases from V and 8 from J, leaving 23 bases between them. The V gene's germline CDR1 is LGHDT and CDR2 YNNKEL (reference sequence). The CDR3: CASSHPPPGYRREPQHF. The CDR3 nucleotides read TGTGCCAGCAGCCACCCACCCCCGGGGTATCGTCGGGAGCCCCAGCATTTT.

The chain carries TRBV7-2 and TRBJ1-2; TRBD1 is a possible D gene (5 bases). The V and J ends lost 5 bases and 8 bases respectively, with 12 bases between them. The CDR3 runs 12 residues. Germline V gene data show CDR1 as SGHTA and CDR2 as FQGNSA. The CDR3 loop reads CASSPVWGGYTF. The CDR3 DNA sequence: TGTGCCAGCAGCCCAGTCTGGGGCGGCTACACCTTC.

CDR3 DNA sequence: TGTGCCAGCACAGGGGACAACTATAGCAATCAGCCCCAGCATTTT. Translation gives CASTGDNYSNQPQHF. The rearrangement links TRBV6-5 to TRBJ1-5, with D perhaps TRBD1 (6 bases). The V gene lost 7 bases and the J gene lost 0 bases, with 13 bases spanning the gap. Germline lookup yields CDR1 MNHEY and CDR2 SVGAGI. The CDR3 covers 15 residues.

The chain is built from TRBV7-9 and TRBJ1-6; 9 bases match TRBD1. Germline trimming cut 4 bases from V and 12 bases from J; bases unmatched to any gene: 7. The germline CDR1 and CDR2 sequences are SEHNR and FQNEAQ (reference sequence). CDR3 length equals 14 residues. This CDR3 is CASSSGTGSLPLHF. DNA for the CDR3: TGTGCCAGCAGCTCCGGGACAGGGAGCCTACCCCTCCACTTT.

CDR3 in DNA: TGTGCCAGCAGTGAATGGACAGGTAATCAGCCCCAGCATTTT. Translation gives CASSEWTGNQPQHF. The chain recombines TRBV6-1 with TRBJ1-5; 7 bases fit TRBD1. V dropped 2 bases and J dropped 4; count of bases not matched to a gene: 2. The CDR3 length is 14 residues. The germline CDR1 and CDR2 sequences are MNHNS and SASEGT.

The chain recombines TRBV9 with TRBJ2-5; 10 bases fit TRBD2. The CDR3 consists of 15 residues. Germline V CDR1 and CDR2: SGDLS, YYNGEE. With V trimmed by 3 bases and J by 5 bases, 7 bases remained unmatched. The CDR3 DNA follows: TGTGCCAGCAGCGCTTCTAGCGGGAGTATGGAGACCCAGTACTTC. Encoded protein: CASSASSGSMETQYF.

This clone came up once. J is TRBJ2-3 and V is TRBV28, with TRBD2 matching 13 bases. J lost 2 bases, V lost 6 bases, and 5 bases had no gene match. The germline gives CDR1 MDHEN, CDR2 SYDVKM. CDR3 size: 16 residues. Here the CDR3 DNA reads TGTGCCAGCAGATATGGACTAGCGGGAGCCACAGATACGCAGTATTTT. This translates into CASRYGLAGATDTQYF.

The V call is TRBV10-3, the J call TRBJ1-1; 8 positions match TRBD1. The CDR3 contains 13 residues. Germline-derived CDR1 and CDR2 are ENHRY and SYGVKD. Trimming took 6 bases from V and 2 from J; bases not matched to a gene: 2. The CDR3 is CAIRQGVNTEAFF. CDR3 DNA: TGTGCCATCAGACAGGGGGTAAACACTGAAGCTTTCTTT.

The chain employs TRBV2 and TRBJ1-1; D not resolved. Trimming removed 4 bases at V and 0 bases at J, with 9 bases between. This CDR3 comprises 14 residues. CDR1 and CDR2 from the germline V gene are SNHLY and FYNNEI. As DNA, the CDR3 is TGTGCCAGCAGTGGTGGCACCCTGAACACTGAAGCTTTCTTT. It yields the protein CASSGGTLNTEAFF. Full variable domain (rest looked up from reference TRBV2 and TRBJ1-1): EPEVTQTPSHQVTQMGQEVILRCVPISNHLYFYWYRQILGQKVEFLVSFYNNEISEKSEIFDDQFSVERPDGSNFTLKIRSTKLEDSAMYFCASSGGTLNTEAFFGQGTRLTVV.

The CDR3 reads CASRLIPGGSNQPQHF. The CDR3 bases are TGCGCCAGCAGATTGATCCCAGGGGGTAGCAATCAGCCCCAGCATTTT. V and J are TRBV5-1 and TRBJ1-5, with 7 bases that match TRBD1. J lost 0 bases, V lost 5 bases, and 8 bases had no gene match. This CDR3 has 16 amino acids. Germline-derived CDR1 and CDR2 are SGHRS and YFSETQ.

The rearrangement joins TRBV5-4 to TRBJ1-1, with a tentative D call TRBD1 (6 bases). V dropped 1 base and J dropped 2 bases, with 9 bases sitting between them. Germline V gene sequence: CDR1 SGHNT, CDR2 YYREEE (reference sequence). The CDR3 is made up of 14 amino acids. This CDR3 reads CASSLTGLNTEAFF. DNA of the CDR3: TGTGCCAGCAGCTTGACAGGGCTAAACACTGAAGCTTTCTTT.

V is TRBV2 and J is TRBJ1-1; TRBD1 matches 8 bases. With V trimmed by 6 bases and J by 10 bases, 4 bases remained unmatched. The germline gives CDR1 SNHLY, CDR2 FYNNEI. This CDR3 region has 11 residues. In DNA form, the CDR3 reads TGTGCCAGCAGCCCTGGACAGGGAGCTTTCTTT. It specifies CASSPGQGAFF.

The chain carries TRBV6-5 and TRBJ2-7, with a tentative D call TRBD1 (5 bases). The V gene lost 5 bases and the J gene lost 2 bases, with 13 bases spanning the gap. Germline CDR1 and CDR2: MNHEY and SVGAGI. CDR3 length: 14 residues. CDR3 sequence reads: CASSPSMGPYEQYF. In DNA form, the CDR3 reads TGTGCCAGCAGTCCCTCGATGGGGCCCTACGAGCAGTACTTC.